The T cell receptor (beta chain) under discussion was sequenced for a study of beta chain features in type 1 diabetes. Study observations and caveats: The naive, central memory and Treg TCRB repertoires of patients appeared to be more similar to one another than those of healthy donors. Within each of all four CD4+ subsets, Type 1 diabetes patients had TCRB CDR3s that were moderately but significantly shorter.

The study reverse transcribed the entire isolated RNA, so it sequenced expressed TCRB transcripts. TCRdb keeps only in-frame clones here, not all; method: immunoSEQ multiplex PCR. The sample has approximately 150,000 clones, roughly 10% seen once. In its sample, this clone was seen a few times. Its antigen is not known. The germline V and J ends were trimmed by 5 bases and 2 bases, with 16 bases remaining between them. The CDR3 is made up of 15 amino acids. Germline CDR1 reads MNHNS; CDR2 reads SASEGT. Sequenced material: central memory CD4+ T cells from blood. The gene calls are TRBV6-1 and TRBJ2-7; the D gene is possibly TRBD1 (5 bases). The sequence was obtained from a woman in her 40s in good health. The CDR3 nucleotides read TGTGCCAGCAGTCAGGCACCTACAGGACCCTACGAGCAGTACTTC. Translated: CASSQAPTGPYEQYF.